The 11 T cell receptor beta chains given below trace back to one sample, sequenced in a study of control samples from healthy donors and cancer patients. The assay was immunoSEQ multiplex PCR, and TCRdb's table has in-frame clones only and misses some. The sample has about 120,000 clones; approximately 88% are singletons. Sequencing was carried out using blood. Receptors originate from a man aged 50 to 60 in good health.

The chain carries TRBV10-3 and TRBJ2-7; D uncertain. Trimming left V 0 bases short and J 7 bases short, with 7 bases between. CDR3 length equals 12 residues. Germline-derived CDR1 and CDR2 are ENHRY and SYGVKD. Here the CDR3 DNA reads TGTGCCATCAGTGAGTCATTGAGAGAGCAGTACTTC. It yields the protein CAISESLREQYF.

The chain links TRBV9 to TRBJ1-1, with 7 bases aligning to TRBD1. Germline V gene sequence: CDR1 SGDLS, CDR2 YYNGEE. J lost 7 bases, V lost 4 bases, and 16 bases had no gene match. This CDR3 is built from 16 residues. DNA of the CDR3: TGTGCCAGCAGCCCCACCCTAGGTCAGGGGGGAGTTGAAGCTTTCTTT. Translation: CASSPTLGQGGVEAFF.

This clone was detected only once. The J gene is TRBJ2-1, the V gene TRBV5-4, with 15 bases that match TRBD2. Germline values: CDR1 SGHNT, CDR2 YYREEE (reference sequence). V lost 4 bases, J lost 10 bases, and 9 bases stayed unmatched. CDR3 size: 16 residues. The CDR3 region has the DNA TGTGCCAGCAGCCAGGGCCGGACTAGCGGGGGGGAGGAGCAGTTCTTC. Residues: CASSQGRTSGGEEQFF.

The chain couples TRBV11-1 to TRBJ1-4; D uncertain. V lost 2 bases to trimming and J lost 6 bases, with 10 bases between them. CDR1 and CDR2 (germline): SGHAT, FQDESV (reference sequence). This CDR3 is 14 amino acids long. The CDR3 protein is CASSLRAEDEKLFF. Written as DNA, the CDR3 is TGTGCCAGCAGCTTAAGAGCGGAGGATGAAAAACTGTTTTTT. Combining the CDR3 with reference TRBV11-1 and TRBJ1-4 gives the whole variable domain EAEVAQSPRYKITEKSQAVAFWCDPISGHATLYWYRQILGQGPELLVQFQDESVVDDSQLPKDRFSAERLKGVDSTLKIQPAELGDSAMYLCASSLRAEDEKLFFGSGTQLSVL.

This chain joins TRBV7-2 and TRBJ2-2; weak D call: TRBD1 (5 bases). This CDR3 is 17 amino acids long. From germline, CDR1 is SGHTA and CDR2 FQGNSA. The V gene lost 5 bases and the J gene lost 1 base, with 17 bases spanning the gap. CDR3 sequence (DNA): TGTGCCAGCAGCCCACGATCTGGACACTTGAACACCGGGGAGCTGTTTTTT. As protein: CASSPRSGHLNTGELFF.

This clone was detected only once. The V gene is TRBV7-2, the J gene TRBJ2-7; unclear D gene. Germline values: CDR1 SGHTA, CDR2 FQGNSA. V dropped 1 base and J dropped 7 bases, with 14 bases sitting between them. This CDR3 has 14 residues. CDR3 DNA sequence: TGTGCCAGCAGCTTAGACCCCACGGTCGGGGAGCAGTACTTC. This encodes CASSLDPTVGEQYF.

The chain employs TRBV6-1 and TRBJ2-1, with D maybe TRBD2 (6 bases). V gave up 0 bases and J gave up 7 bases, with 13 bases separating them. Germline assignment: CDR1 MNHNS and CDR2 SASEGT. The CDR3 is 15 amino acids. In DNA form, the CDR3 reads TGTGCCAGCAGTGAAGCGTGGGTGGGGGGAAATGAGCAGTTCTTC. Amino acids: CASSEAWVGGNEQFF.

The CDR3 bases are TGTGCCAGCAGCTTAGGAGGGACAGCTAACTATGGCTACACCTTC. Protein sequence: CASSLGGTANYGYTF. The rearrangement uses TRBV11-2 and TRBJ1-2; 7 nucleotides line up with TRBD1. With 1 base clipped from V and 0 bases from J, the junction kept 2 bases outside the gene matches. The CDR3 is 15 residues long. Germline-derived CDR1 and CDR2 are SGHAT and FQNNGV.

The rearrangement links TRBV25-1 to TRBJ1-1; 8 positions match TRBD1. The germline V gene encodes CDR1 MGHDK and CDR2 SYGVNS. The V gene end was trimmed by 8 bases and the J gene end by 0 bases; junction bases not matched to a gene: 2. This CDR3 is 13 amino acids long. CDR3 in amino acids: CASLDRVNTEAFF. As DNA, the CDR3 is TGTGCCAGCCTGGACAGGGTGAACACTGAAGCTTTCTTT. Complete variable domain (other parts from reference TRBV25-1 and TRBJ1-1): EADIYQTPRYLVIGTGKKITLECSQTMGHDKMYWYQQDPGMELHLIHYSYGVNSTEKGDLSSESTVSRIRTEHFPLTLESARPSHTSQYLCASLDRVNTEAFFGQGTRLTVV.

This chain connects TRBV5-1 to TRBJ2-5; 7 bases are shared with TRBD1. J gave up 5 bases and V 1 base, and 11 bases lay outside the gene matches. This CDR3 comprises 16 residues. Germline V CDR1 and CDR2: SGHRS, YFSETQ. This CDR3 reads CASSLPEDRVEETQYF. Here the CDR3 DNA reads TGCGCCAGCAGCTTGCCGGAAGACAGGGTAGAGGAGACCCAGTACTTC.

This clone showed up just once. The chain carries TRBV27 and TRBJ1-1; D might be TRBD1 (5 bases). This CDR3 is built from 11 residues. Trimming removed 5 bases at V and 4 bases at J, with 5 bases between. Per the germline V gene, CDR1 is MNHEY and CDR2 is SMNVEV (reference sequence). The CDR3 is CASSQGTEAFF. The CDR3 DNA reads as TGTGCCAGCAGTCAGGGCACTGAAGCTTTCTTT.